This T cell receptor (beta chain) was documented in a study of technical replicates of blood from four donors. This clone has only one observation. TCRdb's copy holds only in-frame clones and misses some; the assay was immunoSEQ multiplex PCR. The sample records some 12,000 clones, roughly 93% being singletons. Germline loops: CDR1 SGDLS, CDR2 YYNGEE. Trimming removed 4 bases at V and 0 bases at J, with 14 bases between. The CDR3 is made up of 16 amino acids. The rearrangement uses TRBV9 and TRBJ1-5; D perhaps matches TRBD1 (5 bases). The TCR sequence derives from a human donor in good health. Input material: PBMCs. CDR3 bases: TGTGCCAGCAGCTCCGGGGGGTTATATAGCAATCAGCCCCAGCATTTT. Amino acids: CASSSGGLYSNQPQHF. The full variable domain, with the rest looked up from reference TRBV9 and TRBJ1-5, is DSGVTQTPKHLITATGQRVTLRCSPRSGDLSVYWYQQSLDQGLQFLIQYYNGEERAKGNILERFSAQQFPDLHSELNLSSLELGDSALYFCASSSGGLYSNQPQHFGDGTRLSIL.